This is a list of T cell receptor beta chains from one sample in a study of identical twins. MiXCR was run by TCRdb on the 5' RACE reads, yielding one entry per CDR3 protein. The sample holds 1.5 million to 2 million distinct CDR3 sequences, about 32% seen once. The sample comprised cord blood. The receptors were sampled from a newborn girl in good health. Each CDR3 is given with its conserved first and last residue. D genes are given only for firm matches. Size is stated for part of the rows, as once, few or many counts, or as a class when the clone is expanded.

CDR3 protein: CASSRVPTYNEQFF
CDR3 DNA: TGTGCCAGCAGCCGGGTCCCCACCTACAATGAGCAGTTCTTC
V gene: TRBV14
D gene: NA
clone size: many
J gene: TRBJ2-1

CDR3 protein: CASSAGTGLLPREQYF
CDR3 DNA: TGTGCCAGCAGCGCGGGGACGGGACTTCTGCCTCGGGAGCAGTACTTC
V gene: TRBV9
D gene: NA
clone size: NA
J gene: TRBJ2-7

CDR3 protein: CSVVPDLSTDTQYF
CDR3 DNA: TGCAGCGTTGTCCCAGACCTGAGCACAGATACGCAGTATTTT
V gene: TRBV29-1
D gene: NA
clone size: NA
J gene: TRBJ2-3

CDR3 protein: CASSLPRSADTQYF
CDR3 DNA: TGTGCCAGCAGCTTACCCAGGAGTGCAGATACGCAGTATTTT
V gene: TRBV7-9
D gene: NA
clone size: few
J gene: TRBJ2-3

CDR3 protein: CASTWASNTEAFF
CDR3 DNA: TGCGCCAGCACCTGGGCCTCGAACACTGAAGCTTTCTTT
V gene: TRBV5-1
D gene: NA
clone size: once
J gene: TRBJ1-1

CDR3 protein: CASSLLSGYGYTF
CDR3 DNA: TGTGCCAGCAGTTTATTGTCCGGATATGGCTACACCTTC
V gene: TRBV28
D gene: NA
clone size: NA
J gene: TRBJ1-2

CDR3 protein: CTSSVGPAGVTDTQYF
CDR3 DNA: TGTACCAGCAGTGTGGGTCCAGCGGGGGTCACAGATACGCAGTATTTT
V gene: TRBV2
D gene: TRBD2
clone size: NA
J gene: TRBJ2-3

CDR3 protein: CSARETLRGNQPQHF
CDR3 DNA: TGCAGTGCTAGAGAGACCCTCAGGGGGAATCAGCCCCAGCATTTT
V gene: TRBV20-1
D gene: TRBD1
clone size: NA
J gene: TRBJ1-5

CDR3 protein: CSALSGDQETQYF
CDR3 DNA: TGCAGTGCTCTCTCAGGCGACCAAGAGACCCAGTACTTC
V gene: TRBV20-1
D gene: NA
clone size: NA
J gene: TRBJ2-5

CDR3 protein: CSARDLGKDYGYTF
CDR3 DNA: TGCAGTGCTAGAGATCTCGGGAAGGACTATGGCTACACCTTC
V gene: TRBV20-1
D gene: NA
clone size: NA
J gene: TRBJ1-2

CDR3 protein: CASSNRDRGSPLHF
CDR3 DNA: TGTGCCAGCAGTAACCGGGACAGGGGATCACCCCTCCACTTT
V gene: TRBV6-6
D gene: TRBD1
clone size: NA
J gene: TRBJ1-6

CDR3 protein: CSVPGLAVPGANVLTF
CDR3 DNA: TGCAGTGTTCCGGGACTAGCTGTCCCTGGGGCCAACGTCCTGACTTTC
V gene: TRBV20-1
D gene: TRBD2
clone size: few
J gene: TRBJ2-6

CDR3 protein: CASSRDRRGGYTF
CDR3 DNA: TGTGCCAGCAGTCGGGACAGACGGGGTGGCTACACCTTC
V gene: TRBV12-3/TRBV12-4
D gene: TRBD1
clone size: NA
J gene: TRBJ1-2

CDR3 protein: CASSFRGNGETQYF
CDR3 DNA: TGTGCCAGCAGTTTCCGCGGGAACGGGGAGACCCAGTACTTC
V gene: TRBV28
D gene: NA
clone size: NA
J gene: TRBJ2-5

CDR3 protein: CASSQPSRTSGTDTQYF
CDR3 DNA: TGTGCCAGCAGCCAACCCTCCAGGACTAGCGGGACAGATACGCAGTATTTT
V gene: TRBV4-2
D gene: TRBD2
clone size: many
J gene: TRBJ2-3

CDR3 protein: CASRGGVNIQYF
CDR3 DNA: TGTGCCAGCAGGGGGGGGGTGAACATTCAGTACTTC
V gene: TRBV6-1
D gene: TRBD2
clone size: NA
J gene: TRBJ2-4

CDR3 protein: CASSRGREQYF
CDR3 DNA: TGTGCCAGCAGTCGTGGGCGCGAGCAGTACTTC
V gene: TRBV27
D gene: NA
clone size: many
J gene: TRBJ2-7

CDR3 protein: CSAGRKGTSGQPKLYEQYF
CDR3 DNA: TGCAGTGCTGGACGAAAGGGGACTAGCGGACAACCTAAACTCTACGAGCAGTACTTC
V gene: TRBV20-1
D gene: TRBD2
clone size: few
J gene: TRBJ2-7

CDR3 protein: CASRPVGFSYNEQFF
CDR3 DNA: TGTGCCAGCCGACCAGTGGGATTCTCCTACAATGAGCAGTTCTTC
V gene: TRBV12-3/TRBV12-4
D gene: NA
clone size: many
J gene: TRBJ2-1

CDR3 protein: CASSLQICTDTQYF
CDR3 DNA: TGTGCCAGCAGTCTACAGATTTGCACAGATACGCAGTATTTT
V gene: TRBV12-3/TRBV12-4
D gene: NA
clone size: NA
J gene: TRBJ2-3

CDR3 protein: CASSESGSSYNERFF
CDR3 DNA: TGTGCCAGCAGTGAGTCGGGCAGCTCCTACAATGAGCGGTTCTTC
V gene: TRBV2
D gene: NA
clone size: few
J gene: TRBJ2-1

CDR3 protein: CAAGQGYGYTF
CDR3 DNA: TGTGCCGCCGGACAAGGGTATGGCTACACCTTC
V gene: TRBV2
D gene: NA
clone size: NA
J gene: TRBJ1-2

CDR3 protein: CASTLTGGGSSYEQYF
CDR3 DNA: TGTGCCAGCACCCTCACAGGTGGTGGGAGCTCCTACGAGCAGTACTTC
V gene: TRBV27
D gene: NA
clone size: NA
J gene: TRBJ2-7